This is a list of T cell receptor beta chains from one sample in a study of neoadjuvant anti-PD-1 for oral cavity cancer. Clones were read by immunoSEQ multiplex PCR, and TCRdb kept only the in-frame ones, dropping some. Among 15,000 or so clones listed, about 61% were seen once. The source material was PBMCs, sampled before nivolumab (anti-PD-1) treatment. The receptors shown here come from a person between 40 and 80 years old with oral cavity squamous cell carcinoma. CDR3s include the opening cysteine and the closing phenylalanine or tryptophan. Fields, in order: CDR3 length, J gene, clone size, D gene, V gene, CDR3 DNA, CDR3 protein. D genes are given only for firm matches. The listing skips clone size in some rows; elsewhere it reads once, few, many or a size class.

>12|TRBJ2-7|-|-|TRBV25-1
TGTGCCAGCAGAGGAGGGGCCTACGAGCAGTACTTC
CASRGGAYEQYF
>15|TRBJ1-1|-|TRBD1|TRBV19
TGTGCCAGTACTTCGACAGGGGGCATGAACACTGAAGCTTTCTTT
CASTSTGGMNTEAFF
>17|TRBJ2-3|-|TRBD2|TRBV2
TGTGCCAGCAGTGACCTAGCGGGAGCCTCTAGCACAGATACGCAGTATTTT
CASSDLAGASSTDTQYF
>15|TRBJ1-2|-|TRBD1|TRBV9
TGTGCCAGCAGTGGACAGGGGGCGCAGAGCTATGGCTACACCTTC
CASSGQGAQSYGYTF
>12|TRBJ2-7|once|-|TRBV30
TGTGCCTGGAGTGTTGCTTCATACGAGCAGTACTTC
CAWSVASYEQYF
>19|TRBJ2-2|-|TRBD1|TRBV27
TGTGCCAGCAGTTTATCGAGACAGGGGGTTAGCGGCTACACCGGGGAGCTGTTTTTT
CASSLSRQGVSGYTGELFF
>18|TRBJ2-7|-|TRBD2|TRBV5-1
TGCGCCAGCAGCTTGGGAACTAGCGGGAGTGTTTTCTCCTACGAGCAGTACTTC
CASSLGTSGSVFSYEQYF
>15|TRBJ2-6|-|-|TRBV5-1
TGCGCCAGCAGCTTGGGTGGAGCTGGGGCCAACGTCCTGACTTTC
CASSLGGAGANVLTF
>16|TRBJ2-5|-|TRBD2|TRBV11-2
TGTGCCAGCAGTTCCACTAGCGGGAGTATCCGGGAGACCCAGTACTTC
CASSSTSGSIRETQYF
>12|TRBJ2-3|once|-|TRBV6-5
TGTGCCAGCAGGGGGACAACAGATACGCAGTATTTT
CASRGTTDTQYF
>13|TRBJ2-5|-|-|TRBV11-2
TGTGCCAGCAGCTTTAGCGGAGGAGAGACCCAGTACTTC
CASSFSGGETQYF
>15|TRBJ2-3|few|TRBD2|TRBV30
TGTGCCTGGAGTAGGGATAGCGGGAGCACAGATACGCAGTATTTT
CAWSRDSGSTDTQYF
>14|TRBJ2-3|few|TRBD2|TRBV5-1
TGCGCCAGCAGCTTGGGGGAGGGGACAGATACGCAGTATTTT
CASSLGEGTDTQYF
>15|TRBJ2-3|-|-|TRBV5-4
TGTGCCAGCAGCTCGGCCGGGACTGTCCGGGATACGCAGTATTTT
CASSSAGTVRDTQYF
>12|TRBJ2-5|-|-|TRBV6-5
TGTGCCAGCAATGGCAGAGGAGAGACCCAGTACTTC
CASNGRGETQYF
>15|TRBJ2-2|-|-|TRBV10-3
TGTGCCATCAGTGGTGTGGGGAGTAACACCGGGGAGCTGTTTTTT
CAISGVGSNTGELFF
>15|TRBJ2-2|-|-|TRBV5-6
TGTGCCAGCAGCGCCCTGGACAGGAACACCGGGGAGCTGTTTTTT
CASSALDRNTGELFF
>16|TRBJ2-1|-|TRBD2|TRBV9
TGTGCCAGCACCAAGGGGCTAGCGGGAGGGGTCAATGAGCAGTTCTTC
CASTKGLAGGVNEQFF
>14|TRBJ2-1|once|-|TRBV7-9
TGTGCCAGCAGCTTAGGAATAGGGTCGGGTGAGCAGTTCTTC
CASSLGIGSGEQFF
>17|TRBJ2-2|-|TRBD2|TRBV11-3
TGTGCCAGCAGCTCCCGGGGAGCGGGAATCCGGGAGGGGGAGCTGTTTTTT
CASSSRGAGIREGELFF
>15|TRBJ2-1|-|-|TRBV27
TGTGCCAGCAATCGCGGAGGGGCCCCCTACAATGAGCAGTTCTTC
CASNRGGAPYNEQFF
>12|TRBJ2-4|-|TRBD2|TRBV11-2
TGTGCCAGCAGCTTAGCGGGGGGGATTCAGTACTTC
CASSLAGGIQYF
>12|TRBJ2-7|-|-|TRBV25-1
TGTGCCAGCAGGGCAGATACCTACGAGCAGTACTTC
CASRADTYEQYF
>18|TRBJ2-3|-|TRBD2|TRBV2
TGTGCCAGCAGGGGGACTATATTTGCGGGAGAGGTGGGAGATACGCAGTATTTT
CASRGTIFAGEVGDTQYF
>17|TRBJ2-4|-|-|TRBV6-7
TGTGCCAGCAGTTACTCCGGGGTAATACTAGCCAAAAACATTCAGTACTTC
CASSYSGVILAKNIQYF
>14|TRBJ1-1|-|-|TRBV10-3
TGTGCCATCAGTGATCAGGGTCCGAACACTGAAGCTTTCTTT
CAISDQGPNTEAFF
>14|TRBJ1-5|few|-|TRBV6-1
TGTGCCAGCAGTGAGGGGCAGGGGAATCAGCCCCAGCATTTT
CASSEGQGNQPQHF
>17|TRBJ2-7|-|TRBD2|TRBV5-1
TGCGCCAGCAGCTTGGCTTCCCGGCCGGGAGGAGCGTACGAGCAGTACTTC
CASSLASRPGGAYEQYF
>14|TRBJ2-7|-|TRBD1|TRBV5-1
TGCGCCAGCAGCCCGACAGGGGCCTCCTACGAGCAGTACTTC
CASSPTGASYEQYF
>16|TRBJ2-2|-|TRBD2|TRBV28
TGTGCCAGCAGGGGGACTAGCGGGAAGAACACCGGGGAGCTGTTTTTT
CASRGTSGKNTGELFF
>14|TRBJ2-2|-|-|TRBV6-1
TGTGCCAGCAAGAGACAGGAGGGAGCCGGGGAGCTGTTTTTT
CASKRQEGAGELFF
>12|TRBJ1-1|-|-|TRBV29-1
TGCAGCGCTTTGGATCCGGGGACTGAAGCTTTCTTT
CSALDPGTEAFF
>11|TRBJ2-2|medium-sized|-|TRBV9
TGTGCCAGCAGCGTAGCCGGGGAGCTGTTTTTT
CASSVAGELFF